This TCR beta chain was sequenced in a study of CD8 T cells in ankylosing spondylitis. Study-level results: Disease-associated clonotypes exhibited CD8+ identity and were relatively infrequent in peripheral blood. Made up of roughly 8 highly homologous variants, a TCR beta motif appeared characteristic of ankylosing spondylitis blood. The study looked at matched synovial fluid samples from ankylosing spondylitis patients. Disease-linked clones were reported to be significantly enriched there.

A single record per CDR3 protein comes from TCRdb applying MiXCR to the 5' RACE reads. The sample holds a few hundred thousand distinct CDR3 sequences, around 8% seen once. This clonotype was counted a few times. Its cognate antigen is unknown. V dropped 6 bases and J dropped 2 bases, with 14 bases sitting between them. This CDR3 contains 15 residues. The sequenced material came from blood, either unsorted or a sorted T cell fraction (not recorded which). This sequence originates from a male donor with ankylosing spondylitis. This chain links TRBV12-3 or TRBV12-4 with TRBJ1-3; unclear D gene. CDR3 nucleotide sequence: TGTGCCAGCAGCCTGGGTCTGGGGACTGGAAACACCATATATTTT. Amino acids: CASSLGLGTGNTIYF.